The clone carrying this TCR beta chain has only one observation. Antigen unknown. These data belong to a study of vaccination effects on CD4 cells after COVID-19. Study-wide points: Marked clonal contraction of both clone types appeared late after vaccination. In healthy vaccinees, only 1 of 255 vaccine-induced clones cross-reacted with common cold coronaviruses.

CD4+ T cells specific for antigen were expanded with viral peptide pools by the ViraFEST assay before sequencing. Upon completion of about ten days in culture, CD4+ T cells were isolated. Each participant was administered two doses of either the BNT162b2 or the mRNA-1273 vaccine. The healthy vaccine recipients, who had no prior SARS-CoV-2 infection, showed negative nucleocapsid antibodies. Half of the medium was exchanged for IL-2 medium on both days 3 and 7. This CDR3 is 14 amino acids long. The V and J ends lost 5 bases and 4 bases, in that order; junction bases with no gene match: 4. The germline CDR1 and CDR2 sequences are SEHNR and FQNEAQ (reference sequence). Sequencing used immunoSEQ multiplex PCR; TCRdb keeps in-frame clones, though not all of them. The sample has about 28,000 clones, over 65% seen once; the top ten hold approximately 10%.

This chain joins TRBV7-9 and TRBJ2-2; TRBD1 agrees at 7 bases. The sequencing here drew on CD4+ T cells from PBMCs cultured with HCoV-NL63 spike peptides, taken after COVID-19 vaccination. This receptor was taken from a human donor who received a COVID-19 vaccine. For the CDR3, the DNA is TGTGCCAGCAGCCTCGACAGGGCCACCGGGGAGCTGTTTTTT. Its translation: CASSLDRATGELFF.